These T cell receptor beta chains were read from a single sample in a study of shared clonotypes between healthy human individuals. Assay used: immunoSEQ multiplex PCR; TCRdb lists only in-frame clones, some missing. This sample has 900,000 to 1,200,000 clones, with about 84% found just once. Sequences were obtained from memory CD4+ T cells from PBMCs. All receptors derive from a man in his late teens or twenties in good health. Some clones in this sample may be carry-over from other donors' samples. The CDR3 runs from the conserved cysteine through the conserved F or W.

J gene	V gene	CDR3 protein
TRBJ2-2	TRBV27	CASGTSGTGELFF
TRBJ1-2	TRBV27	CASSFGGDSTYGYTF
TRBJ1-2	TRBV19	CASSDQGQGYYGYTF
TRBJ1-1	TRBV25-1	CASRALTEQKAFF
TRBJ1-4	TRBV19	CASSIELWTLQNEKLFF
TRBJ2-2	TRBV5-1	CASSPGTRGNTGELFF
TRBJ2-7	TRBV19	CASSIWFGGYEQYF
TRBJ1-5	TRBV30	CAWSPFGPAFEPQHF
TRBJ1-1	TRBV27	CASSLEGSSTEAFF
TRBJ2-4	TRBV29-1	CSVGQGSAKNIQYF
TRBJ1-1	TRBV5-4	CATGFRAGFRTEAFF
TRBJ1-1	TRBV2	CASSQGLGAFF
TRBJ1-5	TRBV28	CASSPFGNQPQHF
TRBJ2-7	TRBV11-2	CASSWGPGGMYEQYF
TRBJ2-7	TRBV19	CASTLGQGPYEQYF
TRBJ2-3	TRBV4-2	CASSQDPPGVGTDTQYF
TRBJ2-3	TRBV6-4	CASSVEGGSTDTQYF
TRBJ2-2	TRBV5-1	CASSLALYTGELFF
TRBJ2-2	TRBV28	CASRTIHTGELFF
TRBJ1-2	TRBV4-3	CASSQDTYNDRAVGGYTF
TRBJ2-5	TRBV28	CATLGDQETQYF
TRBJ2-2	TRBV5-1	CASERTSGPNTGELFF
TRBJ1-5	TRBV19	CASSFSLWRGNQPQHF
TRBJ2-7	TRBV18	CASSPAYEQYF
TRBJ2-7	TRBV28	CASLDNVSYEQYF
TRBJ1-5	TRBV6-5	CAISEQGANQPQHF
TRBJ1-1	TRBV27	CASSSHGGTGKRATEAFF
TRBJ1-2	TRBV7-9	CASSSRWDKEYGYTF
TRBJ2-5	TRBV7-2	CASSFLLRETQYF
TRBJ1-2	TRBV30	CAWSLPGGVGYTF
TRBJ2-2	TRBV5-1	CASSLVGLAGGELFF
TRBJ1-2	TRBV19	CATGTFNYGYTF
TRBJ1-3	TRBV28	CASDTGGNTIYF
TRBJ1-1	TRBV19	CASSITGNTEAFF
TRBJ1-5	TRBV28	CASRKDSPSIF
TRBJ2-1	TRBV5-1	CASSRAGGRGNEQFF
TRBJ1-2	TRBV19	CASSEDPLTVYGYTF
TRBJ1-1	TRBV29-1	CSVGIKNTEAFF
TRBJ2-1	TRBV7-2	CASSLESGQSEQFF